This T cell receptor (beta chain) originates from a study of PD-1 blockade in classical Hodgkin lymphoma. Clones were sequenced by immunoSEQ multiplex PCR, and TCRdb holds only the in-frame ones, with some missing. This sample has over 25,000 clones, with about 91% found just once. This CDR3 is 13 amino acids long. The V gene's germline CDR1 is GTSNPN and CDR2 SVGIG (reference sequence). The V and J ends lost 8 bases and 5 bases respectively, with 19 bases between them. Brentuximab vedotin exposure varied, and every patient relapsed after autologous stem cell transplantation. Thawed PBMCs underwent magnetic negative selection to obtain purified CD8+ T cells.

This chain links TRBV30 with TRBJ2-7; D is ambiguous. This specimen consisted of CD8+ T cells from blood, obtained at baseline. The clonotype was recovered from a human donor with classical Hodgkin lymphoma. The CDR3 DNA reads TGTGCCGGTTGGCGTGGGGTACGGGACGAGCAGTACTTC. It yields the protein CAGWRGVRDEQYF.